The T cell receptor beta chain under discussion was sequenced for a study of control samples from healthy donors and cancer patients (dated by TCRdb to 2018 to 2020). A distance of 15 bases separates the germline ends of V and J, which lose 11 bases and 5 bases respectively. The CDR3, from cysteine to phenylalanine, totals 12 residues. The retained sequence is limited to the CDR3, 36 bases, with the frame set at the first base. Based on the germline V gene, the CDR1 and CDR2 sequences are ENHRY and SYGVKD. Receptors were amplified or captured by the immunoSEQ multiplex PCR assay. TCRdb holds this immuneACCESS table with in-frame rearrangements only. Some clones are missing; in checked studies, unresolved V genes explain under half, and the rest has no known cause. A total of about 140,000 clones appear in this sample, 91% of them only once. Of the sample, less than 8.5% falls within the top ten clones.

Concerning this clone itself: This clone's antigen is unknown. The sample holds no much larger clone one base away, and base qualities are not on file.

This receptor was identified in a man aged 18 to 29 in good health. The sample comprised blood. The sequence links TRBV10-3 to TRBJ1-1; the D gene is possibly TRBD1, with 5 bases matching. The CDR3 sequence is CAVSRARTEAFF. The DNA is as follows: TGTGCCGTGTCCAGGGCGAGGACTGAAGCTTTCTTT.